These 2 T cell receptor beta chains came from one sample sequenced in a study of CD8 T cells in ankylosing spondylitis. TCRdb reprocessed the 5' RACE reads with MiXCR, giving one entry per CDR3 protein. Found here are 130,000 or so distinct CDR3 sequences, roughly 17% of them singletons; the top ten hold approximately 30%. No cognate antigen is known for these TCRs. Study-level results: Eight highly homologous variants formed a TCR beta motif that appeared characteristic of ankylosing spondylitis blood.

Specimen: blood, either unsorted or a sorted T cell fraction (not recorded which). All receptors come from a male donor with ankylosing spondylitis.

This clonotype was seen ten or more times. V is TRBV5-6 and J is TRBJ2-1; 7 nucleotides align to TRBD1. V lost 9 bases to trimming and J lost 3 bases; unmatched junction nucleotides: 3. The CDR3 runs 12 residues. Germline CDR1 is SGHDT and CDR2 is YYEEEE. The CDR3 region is CATRDSYNEQFF. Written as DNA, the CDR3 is TGTGCCACCCGGGACAGCTACAATGAGCAGTTCTTC.

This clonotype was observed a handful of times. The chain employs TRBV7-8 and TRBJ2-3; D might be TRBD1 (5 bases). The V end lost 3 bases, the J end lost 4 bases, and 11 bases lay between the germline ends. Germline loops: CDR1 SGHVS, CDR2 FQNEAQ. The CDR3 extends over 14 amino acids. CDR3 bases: TGTGCCAGCAGCTTTCTCCCAGGGTCAGATACGCAGTATTTT. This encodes CASSFLPGSDTQYF.